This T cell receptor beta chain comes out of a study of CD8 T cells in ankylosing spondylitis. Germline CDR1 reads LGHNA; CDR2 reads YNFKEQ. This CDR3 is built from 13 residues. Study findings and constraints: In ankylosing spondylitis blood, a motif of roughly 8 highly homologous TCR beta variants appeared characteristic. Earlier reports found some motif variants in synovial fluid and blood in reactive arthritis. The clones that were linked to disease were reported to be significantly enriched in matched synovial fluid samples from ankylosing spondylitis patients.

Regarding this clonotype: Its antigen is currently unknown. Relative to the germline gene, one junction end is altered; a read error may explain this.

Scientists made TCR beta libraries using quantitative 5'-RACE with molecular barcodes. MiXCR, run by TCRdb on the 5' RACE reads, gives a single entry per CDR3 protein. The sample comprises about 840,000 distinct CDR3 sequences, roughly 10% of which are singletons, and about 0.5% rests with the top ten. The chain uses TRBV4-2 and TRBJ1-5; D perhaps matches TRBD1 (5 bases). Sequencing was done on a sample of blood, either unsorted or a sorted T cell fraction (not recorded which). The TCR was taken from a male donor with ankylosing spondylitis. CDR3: CASSQARESSQDF. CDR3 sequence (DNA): TGTGCCAGCAGCCAGGCCAGGGAATCTTCCCAGGATTTT.